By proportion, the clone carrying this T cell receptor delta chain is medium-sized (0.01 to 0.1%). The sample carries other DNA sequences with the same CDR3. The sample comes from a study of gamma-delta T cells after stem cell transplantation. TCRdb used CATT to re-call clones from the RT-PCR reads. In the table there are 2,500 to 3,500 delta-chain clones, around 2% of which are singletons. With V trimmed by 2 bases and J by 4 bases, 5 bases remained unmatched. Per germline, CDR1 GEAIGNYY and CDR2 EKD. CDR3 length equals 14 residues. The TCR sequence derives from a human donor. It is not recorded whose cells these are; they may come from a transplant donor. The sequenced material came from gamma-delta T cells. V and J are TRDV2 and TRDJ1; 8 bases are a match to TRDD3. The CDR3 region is CACDKLGALDKLIF. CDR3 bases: TGTGCCTGTGACAAACTGGGGGCTCTCGATAAACTCATCTTT.